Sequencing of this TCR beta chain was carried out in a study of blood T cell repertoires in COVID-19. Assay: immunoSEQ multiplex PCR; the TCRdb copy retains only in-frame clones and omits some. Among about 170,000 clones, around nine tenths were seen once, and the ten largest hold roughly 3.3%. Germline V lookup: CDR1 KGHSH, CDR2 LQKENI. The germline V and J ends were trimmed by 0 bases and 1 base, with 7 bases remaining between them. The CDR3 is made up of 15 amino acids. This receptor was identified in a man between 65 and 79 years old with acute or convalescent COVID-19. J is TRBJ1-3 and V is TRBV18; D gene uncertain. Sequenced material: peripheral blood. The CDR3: CASSPPQDSGNTIYF. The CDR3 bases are TGTGCCAGCTCACCACCGCAGGATTCTGGAAACACCATATATTTT.